The 27 T cell receptor beta chains reported below all come from one sample, sequenced in a study of cytomegalovirus exposure and HLA in healthy donors (TCRdb year 2017). The library was obtained by the immunoSEQ multiplex PCR assay. For the multiplex PCR, a mixture combining 60 forward primers for TCR Vbeta segments and 13 reverse primers for TCR Jbeta segments was used. The table comes from immuneACCESS by way of TCRdb, which keeps in-frame sequences with V and J called. Part of the clones is missing from these tables; in studies checked, under half for an unresolved V gene and the rest for unknown reasons. This sample gives about 120,000 clones in total; 74% of them show up just once. The ten most abundant clones make up 4% of the sample. Sequences were obtained from PBMCs. These receptors all stem from a middle-aged man in good health and CMV-seropositive.

The CDR3 region is CAISDRGSYNEQFF. The CDR3 DNA sequence: TGTGCCATCAGTGACAGGGGTTCCTACAATGAGCAGTTCTTC. The chain has TRBV10-3 and TRBJ2-1, with D possibly TRBD1 on 6 matching bases. The CDR3 covers 14 residues. Between the trimmed V and J ends, which lost 3 bases and 1 base, there was a span of 7 bases. The V gene's germline CDR1 is ENHRY and CDR2 SYGVKD.

The rearrangement joins TRBV19 to TRBJ1-5, with D maybe TRBD1 (6 bases). This CDR3 comprises 17 residues. Germline CDR1 reads LNHDA; CDR2 reads SQIVND (reference sequence). Trimming stripped 1 base from V and 5 bases from J, with 18 bases between. The CDR3 DNA sequence: TGTGCCAGTAGTATAGTCGGGACCCAGGGGAGCGATCAGCCCCAGCATTTT. It translates to CASSIVGTQGSDQPQHF.

This chain uses TRBV9 with TRBJ1-3, with 7 bases that match TRBD1. The CDR3 is 16 amino acids. The V gene end was trimmed by 4 bases and the J gene end by 0 bases; junction bases not matched to a gene: 7. CDR1 is SGDLS, CDR2 YYNGEE, per germline. The CDR3 coding sequence is TGTGCCAGCAGCTCCCGACAGGGAGGCTCTGGAAACACCATATATTTT. Translation gives CASSSRQGGSGNTIYF.

This clone was detected only once. The rearrangement uses TRBV6-1 and TRBJ2-5; 8 bases are a match to TRBD1. The DNA end lines up better with TRBJ2-7; the J call may be wrong. The V gene's germline CDR1 is MNHNS and CDR2 SASEGT. The CDR3 loop spans 16 amino acids. The CDR3 is CASSEAVGQGSNEQYF. The CDR3 DNA is TGTGCCAGCAGTGAAGCGGTCGGACAGGGCAGTAACGAGCAGTACTTC.

The genes are TRBV7-2 and TRBJ2-2; D is unclear. The length of the CDR3 is 13 residues. Germline CDR1 is SGHTA and CDR2 is FQGNSA. V dropped 4 bases and J dropped 1 base, with 4 bases sitting between them. CDR3 residues: CASSSLNTGELFF. DNA of the CDR3: TGTGCCAGCAGCTCCCTGAACACCGGGGAGCTGTTTTTT. The full variable domain, in which reference TRBV7-2 and TRBJ2-2 provide the parts outside the CDR3, is GAGVSQSPSNKVTEKGKDVELRCDPISGHTALYWYRQSLGQGLEFLIYFQGNSAPDKSGLPSDRFSAERTGGSVSTLTIQRTQQEDSAVYLCASSSLNTGELFFGEGSRLTVL.

Regarding this clone: This sample also contains other DNA sequences that code for the same CDR3. The gene calls are TRBV11-2 and TRBJ1-1, with 10 bases aligning to TRBD1. Trimming removed 4 bases from V and 11 bases from J; junction bases left unmatched: 10. The CDR3 has 14 residues. In germline, CDR1 is SGHAT, CDR2 FQNNGV. The CDR3 DNA is TGTGCCAGCAGCTCGGGACAGGGGAACACAGAGGCTTTCTTT. Translating it yields CASSSGQGNTEAFF.

The V call is TRBV4-3, the J call TRBJ2-7; 9 bases match TRBD2. Trimming at V came to 2 bases and at J to 7 bases, leaving 15 bases not matched to a gene. The CDR3 is 17 amino acids. Germline V gives CDR1 LGHNA, CDR2 YSLEER. Here the CDR3 DNA reads TGCGCCAGCAGCCAATCCTTTTGGGGGGCGGGGGGGAGAGAGCAGTACTTC. Residues: CASSQSFWGAGGREQYF.

This chain connects TRBV9 to TRBJ2-7; 7 bases map to TRBD1. Germline V gene data show CDR1 as SGDLS and CDR2 as YYNGEE. This CDR3 is 13 amino acids long. V lost 3 bases to trimming and J lost 7 bases; unmatched junction nucleotides: 7. In nucleotides, the CDR3 is TGTGCCAGCAGCGAGGGGGCGTTAAGAGAGCAGTACTTC. It translates to CASSEGALREQYF.

This chain links TRBV5-1 with TRBJ1-2; 8 bases map to TRBD1. V shed 8 bases and J 8 bases; nucleotides not matched to a gene: 14. CDR3 length: 14 amino acids. Germline assignment: CDR1 SGHRS and CDR2 YFSETQ. The CDR3 sequence: CASSPDRGDWGYTF. The CDR3 DNA reads TGCGCCAGTTCACCCGACAGGGGCGATTGGGGCTACACCTTC.

The chain carries TRBV27 and TRBJ2-1; 7 bases map to TRBD1. V gave up 6 bases and J gave up 8 bases; unmatched junction bases: 7. Germline-derived CDR1 and CDR2 are MNHEY and SMNVEV (reference sequence). The CDR3 has 13 residues. The CDR3 coding sequence is TGTGCCAGCAGCCTCCGACAGGGCTATGAGCAGTTCTTC. Translated, it gives CASSLRQGYEQFF.

This clone is a singleton in its sample. This rearrangement joins TRBV6-5 to TRBJ2-7; tentatively, D is TRBD2 (6 bases). The V gene's germline CDR1 is MNHEY and CDR2 SVGAGI. This CDR3 region has 12 residues. V lost 7 bases to trimming and J lost 3 bases, with 10 bases between them. The CDR3 loop reads CASMAGIYEQYF. The CDR3 DNA reads as TGTGCCAGCATGGCGGGGATCTACGAGCAGTACTTC.

The chain combines TRBV5-1 with TRBJ1-2; D is possibly TRBD1 (6 bases). Germline-derived CDR1 and CDR2 are SGHRS and YFSETQ. Trimming took off 5 bases at V and 4 bases at J, with 12 bases between the two ends. The length of the CDR3 is 13 residues. The CDR3 DNA is TGCGCCAGCAGACGGGGGGACACCTATGGCTACACCTTC. Residues: CASRRGDTYGYTF.

The rearrangement uses TRBV7-8 and TRBJ2-1, with D uncertain. CDR3 length: 13 amino acids. From germline, CDR1 is SGHVS and CDR2 FQNEAQ. V lost 2 bases and J lost 6, with 8 bases in between. The CDR3, as DNA: TGTGCCAGCAGCTTAACCCGGGTCAATGAGCAGTTCTTC. It encodes CASSLTRVNEQFF.

The CDR3 nucleotides are TGTGCCAGCAGCTTAGAAAAAGGGACTAGCCGTTACAATGAGCAGTTCTTC. Residues: CASSLEKGTSRYNEQFF. The J gene is TRBJ2-1, the V gene TRBV13; TRBD2 agrees at 9 bases. The length of the CDR3 is 17 residues. Germline loops: CDR1 PRHDT, CDR2 FYEKMQ (reference sequence). V was pared by 1 base and J by 4 bases, with 8 bases of the junction left unmatched.

The gene calls are TRBV2 and TRBJ2-3, with TRBD1 matching over 8 bases. After removal of 4 bases from V and 2 bases from J, the junction contained 5 bases not matched to a gene. The germline gives CDR1 SNHLY, CDR2 FYNNEI. The CDR3 spans 15 residues. The DNA of the CDR3 is TGTGCCAGCAGTGGGACAGGGATTTTCACAGATACGCAGTATTTT. It is translated as CASSGTGIFTDTQYF. Combining the CDR3 with reference TRBV2 and TRBJ2-3 gives the whole variable domain EPEVTQTPSHQVTQMGQEVILRCVPISNHLYFYWYRQILGQKVEFLVSFYNNEISEKSEIFDDQFSVERPDGSNFTLKIRSTKLEDSAMYFCASSGTGIFTDTQYFGPGTRLTVL.

V is TRBV5-5 and J is TRBJ1-2; 9 bases align to TRBD1. Germline-derived CDR1 and CDR2 are SGHKS and YYEKEE (reference sequence). CDR3 length: 16 residues. Unmatched junction bases numbered 11, after V lost 3 bases and J lost 5 bases. The CDR3 nucleotides are TGTGCCAGCAGCTCAACACATACAGGGGGCTGGTATGGCTACACCTTC. Protein sequence: CASSSTHTGGWYGYTF.

The CDR3 nucleotides read TGTGCCAGTAGTATGATAAGGGGGAACACTGAAGCTTTCTTT. Translated, it gives CASSMIRGNTEAFF. The chain links TRBV19 to TRBJ1-1; tentatively, D is TRBD1 (5 bases). The CDR3 extends over 14 amino acids. CDR1 and CDR2 from the germline V gene are LNHDA and SQIVND (reference sequence). V lost 3 bases and J lost 1, with 9 bases in between. The variable domain in full, completed from reference TRBV19 and TRBJ1-1, reads DGGITQSPKYLFRKEGQNVTLSCEQNLNHDAMYWYRQDPGQGLRLIYYSQIVNDFQKGDIAEGYSVSREKKESFPLTVTSAQKNPTAFYLCASSMIRGNTEAFFGQGTRLTVV.

This clone occurred many times. This chain joins TRBV5-1 and TRBJ1-2; 7 bases map to TRBD1. Trimming cost V 4 bases and J 0 bases; bases outside gene matches: 12. CDR3 length: 17 amino acids. Per the germline V gene, CDR1 is SGHRS and CDR2 is YFSETQ. The CDR3 DNA reads as TGCGCCAGCAGCCCCCGGACAGGACCTACGACTAACTATGGCTACACCTTC. Translated, it gives CASSPRTGPTTNYGYTF.

The J gene is TRBJ2-2, the V gene TRBV11-3; perhaps TRBD1 as D (5 bases). Germline assignment: CDR1 SGHNT and CDR2 YENEEA. The germline V and J ends were trimmed by 1 base and 5 bases, with 20 bases remaining between them. The CDR3 contains 18 residues. CDR3 nucleotide sequence: TGTGCCAGCAGCTTAGGTGGTGAAGGGGCGATAGGAACCGGGGAGCTGTTTTTT. Translating it yields CASSLGGEGAIGTGELFF.

This clone was counted a few times. Additional DNA sequences in this sample encode the identical CDR3. The V and J genes are TRBV28 and TRBJ2-3; tentative D call: TRBD1 (6 bases). The CDR3 has 15 amino acids. The ends were cut back, 2 bases at V and 0 bases at J, with 9 bases in the middle. Germline values: CDR1 MDHEN, CDR2 SYDVKM. The CDR3: CASSLVTGSTDTQYF. The CDR3 DNA reads as TGTGCCAGCAGTTTAGTCACAGGGAGCACAGATACGCAGTATTTT.

This clone has just one count. V usage is TRBV30 and J usage is TRBJ1-1; 11 bases are shared with TRBD1. Looked up from germline, CDR1 is GTSNPN and CDR2 is SVGIG (reference sequence). J lost 10 bases, V lost 1 base, and 5 bases had no gene match. This CDR3 is 13 amino acids long. The CDR3 here is CAWSAGTGGVAFF. As DNA, the CDR3 is TGTGCCTGGAGTGCCGGGACAGGGGGGGTAGCTTTCTTT.

The chain couples TRBV5-6 to TRBJ1-2; D not certain. Germline-derived CDR1 and CDR2 are SGHDT and YYEEEE. The length of the CDR3 is 13 residues. The germline V and J ends were trimmed by 7 bases and 3 bases, with 13 bases remaining between them. This CDR3 reads CASLIMADYGYTF. CDR3 DNA sequence: TGTGCCAGCTTAATCATGGCTGACTATGGCTACACCTTC.

The V and J genes are TRBV6-5 and TRBJ2-5, with TRBD1 matching 7 bases. CDR3 size: 14 residues. The germline V gene encodes CDR1 MNHEY and CDR2 SVGAGI. The junction had 5 bases not matched to a gene; V was cut back by 4 bases and J by 3 bases. Here the CDR3 DNA reads TGTGCCAGCAGTTTCGGGACAGCTAAAGAGACCCAGTACTTC. It translates to CASSFGTAKETQYF.

This chain links TRBV28 with TRBJ1-5, with a possible D match to TRBD1 (5 bases). V was shortened by 5 bases and J by 3 bases, with 14 bases between the two germline ends. Germline CDR1 and CDR2: MDHEN and SYDVKM. This CDR3 spans 15 amino acids. This CDR3 reads CASSMGGVTNQPQHF. The CDR3 region has the DNA TGTGCCAGCAGTATGGGAGGGGTTACCAATCAGCCCCAGCATTTT.

The chain recombines TRBV2 with TRBJ2-7, with 9 bases aligning to TRBD1. The CDR3 covers 16 residues. Germline V lookup: CDR1 SNHLY, CDR2 FYNNEI. Trimming at V came to 1 base and at J to 4 bases, leaving 8 bases not matched to a gene. The CDR3 loop reads CASSEVVTGGWYEQYF. CDR3 coding DNA: TGTGCCAGCAGTGAAGTTGTGACAGGGGGTTGGTACGAGCAGTACTTC. The full variable domain, with the rest looked up from reference TRBV2 and TRBJ2-7, is EPEVTQTPSHQVTQMGQEVILRCVPISNHLYFYWYRQILGQKVEFLVSFYNNEISEKSEIFDDQFSVERPDGSNFTLKIRSTKLEDSAMYFCASSEVVTGGWYEQYFGPGTRLTVT.

The chain is built from TRBV7-9 and TRBJ1-4; 10 bases agree with TRBD1. The CDR3 is 14 residues long. With 6 bases clipped from V and 8 bases from J, the junction kept 6 bases outside the gene matches. Per the germline V gene, CDR1 is SEHNR and CDR2 is FQNEAQ (reference sequence). The CDR3 DNA is TGTGCCAGCAGTCTAGACAGGGGGCGAGAAAAACTGTTTTTT. Residues: CASSLDRGREKLFF.

The chain joins TRBV6-6 to TRBJ2-2; D might be TRBD2 (6 bases). Germline CDR1 MNHNY, CDR2 SVGAGI (reference sequence). This CDR3 has 12 amino acids. The CDR3 loop is CVLRRETGELFF. As DNA, the CDR3 is TGTGTCCTAAGGAGGGAGACCGGGGAGCTGTTTTTT.